Below, 15 T cell receptor beta chains from the same sample are listed, as sequenced in a study of regulatory T cells in long-lasting Graves disease. HTBI primers from iRepertoire and Arm-PCR of CDR3 regions yielded the TCR beta libraries. TCRdb fed the multiplex PCR reads into MiXCR, producing one record per CDR3 protein. The sample records approximately 490,000 distinct CDR3 sequences, 15% to 20% being singletons. Specified time point: newly diagnosed GD, antithyroid drugs for less than 3 months. Extracted PBMC RNA gave rise to the TCR library. This sample also belongs to another study, concerning T cells in Graves' hyperthyroidism and ophthalmopathy.

Sample: peripheral blood mononuclear cells (PBMCs), taken at new diagnosis, from a patient treated with antithyroid drugs. The receptors were sampled from a man in his forties with Graves disease.

V gene TRBV12-3 or TRBV12-4 combines with J gene TRBJ2-1, with TRBD2 matching over 11 bases. The CDR3 is 14 residues long. V was pared by 3 bases and J by 7 bases, with 2 bases of the junction left unmatched. Written as DNA, the CDR3 is TGTGCCAGCAGTTTCCTAGCGGGGGGTAATGAGCAGTTCTTC. This sequence encodes CASSFLAGGNEQFF.

This clonotype was picked up many times. The J gene is TRBJ2-3, the V gene TRBV10-3; 9 bases agree with TRBD1. CDR3 length equals 15 residues. CDR1 and CDR2 from the germline V gene are ENHRY and SYGVKD. The V gene end was trimmed by 4 bases and the J gene end by 8 bases; junction bases not matched to a gene: 10. The CDR3: CAISGTGAFGTTQYF. CDR3 sequence (DNA): TGTGCCATCAGTGGGACAGGGGCGTTTGGGACTACGCAGTATTTT.

With regard to this clonotype: A much more abundant neighbour one base away suggests this may be a read error. This chain uses TRBV6-2 or TRBV6-3 with TRBJ2-1, with TRBD2 matching over 12 bases. The germline CDR1 and CDR2 sequences are MNHEY and SVGEGT. This CDR3 is 18 amino acids long. The DNA for the CDR3 is TGTGCCAGCAGTTACAGGACTAGCGGGACCCGCTCCTACAATGACCAGTTCTTC. Amino acids: CASSYRTSGTRSYNDQFF.

This clonotype was detected only a few times. V and J are TRBV28 and TRBJ1-2; D call uncertain. Germline V CDR1 and CDR2: MDHEN, SYDVKM. V gave up 6 bases and J gave up 8 bases, with 19 bases separating them. The CDR3 length is 14 residues. The CDR3 bases are TGTGCCAGCAGACCGCAAGATGGGTGGGGAGGCTACACCTTC. It encodes CASRPQDGWGGYTF.

Comments on this clonotype: A much larger clonotype is one base distant, so this may be a read error. The chain carries TRBV30 and TRBJ2-7; 12 bases line up with TRBD2. The V and J ends lost 3 bases and 2 bases, in that order; junction bases with no gene match: 5. CDR1 and CDR2 (germline): GTSNPN, SVGIG (reference sequence). There are 15 residues in the CDR3. This CDR3 is CAWRGTSGRTYEQYF. In DNA, the CDR3 is TGTGCCTGGAGAGGGACTAGCGGGCGCACCTACGAGCAGTACTTC. Using reference TRBV30 and TRBJ2-7 for the parts outside the CDR3, the full variable domain is SQTIHQWPATLVQPVGSPLSLECTVEGTSNPNLYWYRQAAGRGLQLLFYSVGIGQISSEVPQNLSASRPQDRQFILSSKKLLLSDSGFYLCAWRGTSGRTYEQYFGPGTRLTVT.

This clonotype was seen many times. CDR3 protein: CASSPPWTGGQGYTF. The CDR3 DNA reads as TGTGCCAGCTCACCACCCTGGACAGGAGGCCAGGGCTACACCTTC. V is TRBV18 and J is TRBJ1-2; 7 positions match TRBD1. The germline V gene has CDR1 KGHSH and CDR2 LQKENI. This CDR3 is 15 amino acids long. V lost 0 bases, J lost 8 bases, and 9 bases stayed unmatched. Using reference TRBV18 and TRBJ1-2 for the parts outside the CDR3, the full variable domain is NAGVMQNPRHLVRRRGQEARLRCSPMKGHSHVYWYRQLPEEGLKFMVYLQKENIIDESGMPKERFSAEFPKEGPSILRIQQVVRGDSAAYFCASSPPWTGGQGYTFGSGTRLTVV.

The rearrangement links TRBV2 to TRBJ1-6; 8 nucleotides agree with TRBD1. The CDR3 is made up of 18 amino acids. V trimming: 0 bases; J trimming: 3 bases; junction bases outside the gene matches: 7. The germline V gene has CDR1 SNHLY and CDR2 FYNNEI. DNA for the CDR3: TGTGCCAGCAGTGAAGCGCTCCAGGGGGCGAACTATAATTCACCCCTCCACTTT. Translated: CASSEALQGANYNSPLHF.

This clonotype was seen at least ten times. This sequence joins TRBV2 and TRBJ2-3, with D uncertain. Germline V gene data show CDR1 as SNHLY and CDR2 as FYNNEI. The CDR3 runs 17 residues. V lost 0 bases, J lost 5 bases, and 18 bases lay in between. CDR3 coding DNA: TGTGCCAGCAGTGAAGCGCTAATACAGAACTTCGGAGATACGCAGTATTTT. It specifies CASSEALIQNFGDTQYF.

This clonotype was detected a few times. The chain uses TRBV28 and TRBJ2-7, with D unresolved. Trimming removed 7 bases from V and 3 bases from J, with 16 bases in between. The CDR3 runs 14 residues. Germline V CDR1 and CDR2: MDHEN, SYDVKM. CDR3 coding DNA: TGTGCCAGCAAGGCACCTGGGGTGTTCTACGAGCAGTACTTC. Translation: CASKAPGVFYEQYF. The full variable domain, completed using reference TRBV28 and TRBJ2-7, is DVKVTQSSRYLVKRTGEKVFLECVQDMDHENMFWYRQDPGLGLRLIYFSYDVKMKEKGDIPEGYSVSREKKERFSLILESASTNQTSMYLCASKAPGVFYEQYFGPGTRLTVT.

The chain joins TRBV10-3 to TRBJ1-5; no clear D gene. V lost 0 bases and J lost 11, with 14 bases in between. The CDR3 consists of 14 residues. The V gene's germline CDR1 is ENHRY and CDR2 SYGVKD. The DNA of the CDR3 is TGTGCCATCAGTGAGTCCCGGGCCTCCGGGTCCCAGCATTTT. Translated, it gives CAISESRASGSQHF.

This clonotype was observed at least ten times. The genes are TRBV6-5 and TRBJ1-1, with unresolved D. The V end was cut by 0 bases, the J end by 0 bases, with 11 bases between. The germline gives CDR1 MNHEY, CDR2 SVGAGI. The length of the CDR3 is 16 residues. Written as DNA, the CDR3 is TGTGCCAGCAGTTACTCGAGATTATATCTGAACACTGAAGCTTTCTTT. It codes for CASSYSRLYLNTEAFF.

This clonotype was counted ten times or more. This sequence joins TRBV7-9 and TRBJ2-3; D assignment may be TRBD1 or TRBD2 (6 bases each). The germline V gene has CDR1 SEHNR and CDR2 FQNEAQ (reference sequence). The V end lost 6 bases, the J end lost 5 bases, and 18 bases lay between the germline ends. The CDR3 extends over 15 amino acids. As DNA, the CDR3 is TGTGCCAGCAGTAAACCGGGGGCGCAGAAAGATACGCAGTATTTT. Amino acid sequence: CASSKPGAQKDTQYF.

This clonotype was counted many times. The chain has TRBV3-1 and TRBJ2-7; 8 bases fit TRBD2. V shed 3 bases, J shed 6 bases, and the junction held 4 bases outside the gene matches. Germline V gene data show CDR1 as LGHDT and CDR2 as YNNKEL (reference sequence). CDR3 length: 13 residues. The CDR3 sequence is CASSQREDGEQYF. The DNA of the CDR3 is TGTGCCAGCAGCCAGCGGGAGGATGGCGAGCAGTACTTC.

In its sample, this clonotype was seen many times. Given a much more abundant clone one base away, this may be a read error. The rearrangement links TRBV20-1 to TRBJ1-1, with TRBD1 as a possible D gene (5 bases). The V end was cut by 3 bases, the J end by 8 bases, with 13 bases between. The CDR3 runs 12 residues. Germline lookup yields CDR1 DFQATT and CDR2 SNEGSKA (reference sequence). CDR3 protein: CSAREWGVEAFF. The CDR3 DNA reads as TGCAGTGCTAGGGAGTGGGGGGTAGAAGCTTTCTTT.

This clonotype was counted between two and nine times. The chain employs TRBV7-2 and TRBJ2-1; D could derive from TRBD1 or TRBD2 (6 bases each). The germline V gene has CDR1 SGHTA and CDR2 FQGNSA. Trimming shortened V by 1 base and J by 2 bases, and 9 bases separated the two germline ends. The CDR3 has 15 residues. Written as DNA, the CDR3 is TGTGCCAGCAGCTTAGTGGGGGGCACCTACAATGAGCAGTTCTTC. Translation: CASSLVGGTYNEQFF.